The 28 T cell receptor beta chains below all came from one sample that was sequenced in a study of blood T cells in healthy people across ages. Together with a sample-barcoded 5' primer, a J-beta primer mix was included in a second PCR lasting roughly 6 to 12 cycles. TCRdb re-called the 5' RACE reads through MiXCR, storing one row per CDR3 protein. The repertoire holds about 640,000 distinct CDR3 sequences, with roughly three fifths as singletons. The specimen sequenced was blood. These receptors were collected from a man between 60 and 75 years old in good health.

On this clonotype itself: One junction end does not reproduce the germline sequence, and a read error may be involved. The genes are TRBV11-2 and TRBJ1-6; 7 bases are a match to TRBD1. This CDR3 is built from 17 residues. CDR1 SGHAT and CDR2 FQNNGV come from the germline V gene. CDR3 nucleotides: TGTCCCAGCAGCAAAGGGGACAGTGCCCTATATAATTCACCCCTCCACTTT. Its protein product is CPSSKGDSALYNSPLHF. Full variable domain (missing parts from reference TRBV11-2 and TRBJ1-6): EAGVAQSPRYKIIEKRQSVAFWCNPISGHATLYWYQQILGQGPKLLIQFQNNGVVDDSQLPKDRFSAERLKGVDSTLKIQPAKLEDSAVYLCPSSKGDSALYNSPLHFGNGTRLTVT.

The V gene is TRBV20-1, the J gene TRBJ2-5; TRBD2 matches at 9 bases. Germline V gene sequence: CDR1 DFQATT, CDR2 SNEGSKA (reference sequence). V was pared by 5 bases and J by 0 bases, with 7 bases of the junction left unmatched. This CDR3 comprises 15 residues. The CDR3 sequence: CSALRGGADQETQYF. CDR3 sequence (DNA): TGCAGTGCTTTACGCGGGGGGGCGGACCAAGAGACCCAGTACTTC.

CDR3 DNA: TGTGCCAGCAGCCGGGACAGGGGGCTTGGTGAAGCTTTCTTT. This codes for CASSRDRGLGEAFF. The chain uses TRBV27 and TRBJ1-1; TRBD1 aligns across 12 bases. CDR3 length: 14 amino acids. V dropped 6 bases and J dropped 7; count of bases not matched to a gene: 6. The germline CDR1 and CDR2 sequences are MNHEY and SMNVEV (reference sequence).

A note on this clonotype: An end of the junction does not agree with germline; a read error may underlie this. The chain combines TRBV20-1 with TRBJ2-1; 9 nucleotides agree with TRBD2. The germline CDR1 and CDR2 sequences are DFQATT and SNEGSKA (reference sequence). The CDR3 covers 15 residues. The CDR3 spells CSARVAGGRIQEQLF. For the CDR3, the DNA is TGCAGTGCTAGAGTTGCGGGGGGGCGTATACAGGAGCAGTTGTTC.

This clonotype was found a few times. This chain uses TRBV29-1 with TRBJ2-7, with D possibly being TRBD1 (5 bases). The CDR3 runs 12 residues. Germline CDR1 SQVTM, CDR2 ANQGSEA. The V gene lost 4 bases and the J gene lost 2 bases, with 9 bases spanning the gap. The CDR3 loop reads CSVATDPYEQYF. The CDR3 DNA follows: TGCAGCGTTGCGACAGACCCCTACGAGCAGTACTTC.

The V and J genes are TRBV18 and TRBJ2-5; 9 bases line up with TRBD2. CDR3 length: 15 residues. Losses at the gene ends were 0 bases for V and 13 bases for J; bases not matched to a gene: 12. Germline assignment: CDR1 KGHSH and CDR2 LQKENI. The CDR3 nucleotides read TGTGCCAGCTCACCACCGGCGCGGGGGGGCACTGAGCGGTACTTC. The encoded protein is CASSPPARGGTERYF.

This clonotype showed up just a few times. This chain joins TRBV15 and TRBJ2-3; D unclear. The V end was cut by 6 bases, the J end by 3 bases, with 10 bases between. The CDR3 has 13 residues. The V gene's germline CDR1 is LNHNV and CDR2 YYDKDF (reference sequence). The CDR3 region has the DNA TGTGCCACCAGAGCCTCCTCAACAGATACGCAGTATTTT. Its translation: CATRASSTDTQYF.

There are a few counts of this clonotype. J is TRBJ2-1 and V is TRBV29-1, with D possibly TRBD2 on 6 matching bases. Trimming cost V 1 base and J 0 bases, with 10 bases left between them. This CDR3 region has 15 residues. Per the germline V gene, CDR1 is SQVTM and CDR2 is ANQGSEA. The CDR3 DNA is TGCAGCGTTGAAGCGGGGGTTGGCTCCTACAATGAGCAGTTCTTC. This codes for CSVEAGVGSYNEQFF.

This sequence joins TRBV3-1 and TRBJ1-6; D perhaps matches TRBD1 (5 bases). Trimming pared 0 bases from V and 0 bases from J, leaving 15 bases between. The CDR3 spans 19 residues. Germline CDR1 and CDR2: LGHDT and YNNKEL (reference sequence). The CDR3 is CASSQDLGDLGSYNSPLHF. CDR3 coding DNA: TGTGCCAGCAGCCAAGATCTGGGGGACTTAGGCTCCTATAATTCACCCCTCCACTTT.

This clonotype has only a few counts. The CDR3 nucleotides are TGTGCCAGCAGTCCCCAGGGCGTGGGGGAGCAGTACTTC. This encodes CASSPQGVGEQYF. V gene TRBV27 combines with J gene TRBJ2-7; maybe TRBD1 (5 bases). The germline V gene encodes CDR1 MNHEY and CDR2 SMNVEV (reference sequence). The CDR3 covers 13 residues. The V end was cut by 5 bases, the J end by 7 bases, with 15 bases between.

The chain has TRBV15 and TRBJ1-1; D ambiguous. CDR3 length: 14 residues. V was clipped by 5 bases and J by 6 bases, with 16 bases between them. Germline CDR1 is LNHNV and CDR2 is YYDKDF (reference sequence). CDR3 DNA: TGTGCCACCAGCTCGGGGAAGGAGGGCCCTGAAGCTTTCTTT. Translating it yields CATSSGKEGPEAFF.

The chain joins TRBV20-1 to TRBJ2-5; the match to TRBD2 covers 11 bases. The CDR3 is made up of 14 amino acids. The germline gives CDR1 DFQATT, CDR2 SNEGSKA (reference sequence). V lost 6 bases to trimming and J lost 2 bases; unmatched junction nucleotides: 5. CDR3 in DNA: TGCAGTGCAATAGCGGGGGGGTGGCAAGAGACCCAGTACTTC. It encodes CSAIAGGWQETQYF.

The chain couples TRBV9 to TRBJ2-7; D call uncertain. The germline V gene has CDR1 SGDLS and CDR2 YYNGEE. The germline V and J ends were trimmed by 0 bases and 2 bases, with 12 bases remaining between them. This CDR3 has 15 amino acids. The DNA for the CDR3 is TGTGCCAGCAGCGTAGGAGGCGGTATCACCTACGAGCAGTACTTC. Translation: CASSVGGGITYEQYF.

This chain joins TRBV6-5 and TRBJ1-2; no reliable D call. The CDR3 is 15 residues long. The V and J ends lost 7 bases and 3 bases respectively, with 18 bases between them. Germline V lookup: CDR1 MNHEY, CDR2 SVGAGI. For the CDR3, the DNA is TGTGCCAGCACCGACGGAGGCGCAGGCCACTATGGCTACACCTTC. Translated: CASTDGGAGHYGYTF.

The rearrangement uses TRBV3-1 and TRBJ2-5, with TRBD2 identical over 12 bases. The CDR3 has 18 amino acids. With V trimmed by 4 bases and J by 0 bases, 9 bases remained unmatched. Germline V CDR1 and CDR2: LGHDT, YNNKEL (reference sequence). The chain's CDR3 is CASSPGLAGRRYQETQYF. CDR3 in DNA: TGTGCCAGCAGCCCCGGACTAGCGGGGAGACGGTACCAAGAGACCCAGTACTTC.

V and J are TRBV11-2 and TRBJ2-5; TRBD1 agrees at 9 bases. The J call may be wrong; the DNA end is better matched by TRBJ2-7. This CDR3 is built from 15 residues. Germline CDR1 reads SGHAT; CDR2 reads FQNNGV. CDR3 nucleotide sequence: TGTGCCAGCAGCCCGGGACAGGGTAAGTCCGACGAGCAGTACTTC. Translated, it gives CASSPGQGKSDEQYF.

The CDR3 DNA is TGTGCCAGCAGCGCGGAGGTCCCTACAGAAGAGCAGTACTTC. It encodes CASSAEVPTEEQYF. The V call is TRBV9, the J call TRBJ2-7; a weak D match, TRBD2 (5 bases). Per germline, CDR1 SGDLS and CDR2 YYNGEE. This CDR3 is built from 14 residues. Trimming removed 3 bases at V and 7 bases at J, with 17 bases between.

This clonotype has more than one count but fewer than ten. The CDR3 coding sequence is TGTGCCAGCGGTGCAGGGGACTATGGCTACACCTTC. Amino acids: CASGAGDYGYTF. The rearrangement links TRBV12-3 or TRBV12-4 to TRBJ1-2, with D possibly being TRBD1 (6 bases). This CDR3 contains 12 residues. Trimming removed 8 bases from V and 3 bases from J, with 10 bases in between.

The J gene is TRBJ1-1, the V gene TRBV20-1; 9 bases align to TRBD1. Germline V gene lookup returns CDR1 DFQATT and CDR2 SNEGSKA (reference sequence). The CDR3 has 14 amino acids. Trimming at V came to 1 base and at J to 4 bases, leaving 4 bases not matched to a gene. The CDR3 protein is CSARVGTGRTEAFF. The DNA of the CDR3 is TGCAGTGCTAGAGTGGGGACAGGGCGCACTGAAGCTTTCTTT.

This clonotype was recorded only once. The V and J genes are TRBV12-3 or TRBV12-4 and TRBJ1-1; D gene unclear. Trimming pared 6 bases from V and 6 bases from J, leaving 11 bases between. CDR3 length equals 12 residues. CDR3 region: CASSPYGAEAFF. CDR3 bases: TGTGCCAGCAGCCCTTACGGAGCTGAAGCTTTCTTT.

CDR3 amino acids: CSVGQGAEKLFF. The CDR3 bases are TGCAGCGTTGGACAGGGGGCTGAAAAACTGTTTTTT. The chain has TRBV29-1 and TRBJ1-4; 10 nucleotides agree with TRBD1. The J segment lost 7 bases and the V segment lost 4 bases, leaving 0 bases of the junction unmatched. Germline CDR1 and CDR2: SQVTM and ANQGSEA. The CDR3 loop spans 12 amino acids.

CDR3 DNA sequence: TGCGCCAGCAGCTCGACCTTGACAGATACGCAGTATTTT. It codes for CASSSTLTDTQYF. The chain uses TRBV5-1 and TRBJ2-3; D gene ambiguous. In germline, CDR1 is SGHRS, CDR2 YFSETQ. The CDR3 covers 13 residues. V was trimmed by 3 bases and J by 3 bases, leaving 8 bases between them.

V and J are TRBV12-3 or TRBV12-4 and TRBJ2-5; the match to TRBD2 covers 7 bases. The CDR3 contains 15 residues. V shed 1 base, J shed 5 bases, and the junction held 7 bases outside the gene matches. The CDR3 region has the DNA TGTGCCAGCAGTTTAGGGTCCAGGGAGGGTGAGACCCAGTACTTC. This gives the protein CASSLGSREGETQYF.

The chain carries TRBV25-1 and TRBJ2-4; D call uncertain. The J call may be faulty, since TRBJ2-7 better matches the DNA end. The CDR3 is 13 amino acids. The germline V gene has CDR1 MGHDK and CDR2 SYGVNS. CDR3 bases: TGTGCCAGCAGCCCTCCGCGTCGCAACGAGCAGTACTTC. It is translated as CASSPPRRNEQYF.

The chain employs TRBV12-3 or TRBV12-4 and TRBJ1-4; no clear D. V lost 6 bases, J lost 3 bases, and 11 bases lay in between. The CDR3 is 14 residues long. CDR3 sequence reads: CASSTSWANEKLFF. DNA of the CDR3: TGTGCCAGCAGCACGTCCTGGGCTAATGAAAAACTGTTTTTT.

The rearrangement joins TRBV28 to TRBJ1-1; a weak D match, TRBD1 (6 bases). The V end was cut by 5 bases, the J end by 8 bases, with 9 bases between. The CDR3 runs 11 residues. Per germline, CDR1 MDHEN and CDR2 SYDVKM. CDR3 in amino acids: CASSQGYEAFF. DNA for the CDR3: TGTGCCAGCAGTCAGGGGTACGAAGCTTTCTTT.

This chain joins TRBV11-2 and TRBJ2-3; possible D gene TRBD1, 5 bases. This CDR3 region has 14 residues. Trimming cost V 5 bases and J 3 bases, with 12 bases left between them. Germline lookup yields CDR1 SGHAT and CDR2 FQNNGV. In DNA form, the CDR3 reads TGTGCCAGCAGCCTGAGCGCAGGGACAGATACGCAGTATTTT. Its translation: CASSLSAGTDTQYF.

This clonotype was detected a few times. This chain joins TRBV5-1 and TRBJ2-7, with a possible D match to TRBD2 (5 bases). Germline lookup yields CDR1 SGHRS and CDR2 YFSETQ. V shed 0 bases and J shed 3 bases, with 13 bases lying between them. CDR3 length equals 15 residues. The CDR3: CASSLDGSGYYEQYF. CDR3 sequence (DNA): TGCGCCAGCAGCTTGGACGGGTCGGGATACTACGAGCAGTACTTC.